One sample yielded the 21 T cell receptor beta chains listed below, sequenced in a study of blood T cell repertoires in COVID-19. TCRdb's table, derived via immunoSEQ multiplex PCR, lists solely in-frame clones and lacks some. The repertoire holds around 190,000 clones, with around 84% as singletons. The sequenced sample consisted of peripheral blood. The source of these receptors is an elderly woman with acute or convalescent COVID-19.

This clone is a singleton in its sample. The rearrangement links TRBV5-6 to TRBJ1-2; D ambiguous. Trimming shortened V by 0 bases and J by 4 bases, and 7 bases separated the two germline ends. The CDR3 runs 13 residues. The germline V gene has CDR1 SGHDT and CDR2 YYEEEE. CDR3 DNA: TGTGCCAGCAGCTTGGGCGGTCTCTATGGCTACACCTTC. Encoded protein: CASSLGGLYGYTF.

In this sample, this clone turned up once. The chain recombines TRBV7-2 with TRBJ2-1; D ambiguous. V was clipped by 8 bases and J by 2 bases, with 10 bases between them. The V gene's germline CDR1 is SGHTA and CDR2 FQGNSA. The CDR3 contains 13 residues. CDR3 sequence (DNA): TGTGCCAGCGCACGGGTCCCCTACAATGAGCAGTTCTTC. Protein: CASARVPYNEQFF.

A remark on this clone: Its ends do not fully match the called genes, so a read error is possible. This chain links TRBV18 with TRBJ2-3, with 10 bases that match TRBD2. The CDR3 runs 15 residues. The germline gives CDR1 KGHSH, CDR2 LQKENI. CDR3 DNA: TGTGCCAGCTCCCCACTAGCGGGGACCACAGATACGCAGTATTTT. Translation gives CASSPLAGTTDTQYF.

This clone was recorded only once. The rearrangement uses TRBV7-3 and TRBJ2-1, with 7 bases fitting TRBD2. The germline V gene has CDR1 SGHTA and CDR2 FQGTGA. The V gene end was trimmed by 4 bases and the J gene end by 8 bases; junction bases not matched to a gene: 14. The CDR3 loop spans 16 amino acids. CDR3 DNA: TGTGCCAGCAGCTATCTAGCGGTCCCTCATAGTGATGAGCAGTTCTTC. Its protein is CASSYLAVPHSDEQFF.

V gene TRBV20-1 combines with J gene TRBJ1-6; no firm D call. The CDR3 is made up of 21 amino acids. Trimming took off 3 bases at V and 0 bases at J, with 27 bases between the two ends. Per the germline V gene, CDR1 is DFQATT and CDR2 is SNEGSKA (reference sequence). The CDR3 nucleotides are TGCAGTGCTAGTTCGGGGTTGGGTTTAGAGAGAAGGAGCTCCTATAATTCACCCCTCCACTTT. This codes for CSASSGLGLERRSSYNSPLHF.

The V and J genes are TRBV3-1 (or the pseudogene TRBV3-2) and TRBJ1-5; tentatively, D is TRBD1 (6 bases). The CDR3 totals 15 residues. V was pared by 1 base and J by 5 bases, with 12 bases between. Germline lookup yields CDR1 LGHDT and CDR2 YNNKEL (reference sequence). In nucleotides, the CDR3 is TGTGCCAGCAGCCAAGGATGGGGGCAGGATCAGCCCCAGCATTTT. This encodes CASSQGWGQDQPQHF.

By its share, this clone is medium-sized. V and J are TRBV27 and TRBJ2-2; 7 bases line up with TRBD2. The ends lost 4 bases at V and 6 bases at J; junction bases unmatched: 8. The germline V gene has CDR1 MNHEY and CDR2 SMNVEV (reference sequence). There are 15 residues in the CDR3. The CDR3 DNA follows: TGTGCCAGCAGTTGGACGGGAGGCCCCCCCGGGGAGCTGTTTTTT. Protein: CASSWTGGPPGELFF.

The rearrangement joins TRBV7-2 to TRBJ2-2, with TRBD2 as a possible D gene (6 bases). Germline values: CDR1 SGHTA, CDR2 FQGNSA. V was clipped by 2 bases and J by 6 bases, with 16 bases between them. This CDR3 region has 16 residues. In DNA, the CDR3 is TGTGCCAGCAGCTTATATAGACTAGAGAATGCCGGGGAGCTGTTTTTT. It codes for CASSLYRLENAGELFF.

The rearrangement links TRBV9 to TRBJ2-1; D remains ambiguous. CDR3 length equals 15 residues. Between the trimmed V and J ends, which lost 0 bases and 0 bases, there was a span of 7 bases. Per germline, CDR1 SGDLS and CDR2 YYNGEE. The CDR3 is CASSVGASSYNEQFF. CDR3 bases: TGTGCCAGCAGCGTAGGCGCGAGCTCCTACAATGAGCAGTTCTTC.

The chain uses TRBV18 and TRBJ2-2; TRBD2 matches at 12 bases. The CDR3 has 16 amino acids. Per the germline V gene, CDR1 is KGHSH and CDR2 is LQKENI. After removal of 0 bases from V and 4 bases from J, the junction contained 0 bases not matched to a gene. The CDR3 nucleotides read TGTGCCAGCTCACCACCGGGACTAGCGGGCACCGGGGAGCTGTTTTTT. This gives the protein CASSPPGLAGTGELFF. Full variable domain (missing parts from reference TRBV18 and TRBJ2-2): NAGVMQNPRHLVRRRGQEARLRCSPMKGHSHVYWYRQLPEEGLKFMVYLQKENIIDESGMPKERFSAEFPKEGPSILRIQQVVRGDSAAYFCASSPPGLAGTGELFFGEGSRLTVL.

V and J are TRBV7-3 and TRBJ2-7; possible D gene TRBD2, 6 bases. The CDR3 extends over 15 amino acids. Per the germline V gene, CDR1 is SGHTA and CDR2 is FQGTGA. Trimming shortened V by 5 bases and J by 4 bases, and 18 bases separated the two germline ends. CDR3 amino acids: CASSQHSSAAYEQYF. CDR3 DNA sequence: TGTGCCAGCAGCCAACACTCTAGCGCGGCGTACGAGCAGTACTTC.

The chain has TRBV11-3 and TRBJ2-1; 8 bases fit TRBD2. From germline, CDR1 is SGHNT and CDR2 YENEEA. This CDR3 is 14 amino acids long. After removal of 1 base from V and 9 bases from J, the junction contained 5 bases not matched to a gene. This chain's CDR3 is CASSLGLAPSEQFF. The CDR3 DNA is TGTGCCAGCAGCTTAGGACTAGCGCCGAGTGAGCAGTTCTTC. Filled out from reference TRBV11-3 and TRBJ2-1, the complete variable domain reads EAGVVQSPRYKIIEKKQPVAFWCNPISGHNTLYWYLQNLGQGPELLIRYENEEAVDDSQLPKDRFSAERLKGVDSTLKIQPAELGDSAVYLCASSLGLAPSEQFFGPGTRLTVL.

About this clone itself: This sample also contains other DNA sequences that code for the same CDR3. This rearrangement joins TRBV7-2 to TRBJ1-1; a weak D match, TRBD1 (5 bases). The CDR3 has 13 residues. The germline V and J ends were trimmed by 4 bases and 1 base, with 7 bases remaining between them. Germline V gives CDR1 SGHTA, CDR2 FQGNSA. The CDR3 DNA is TGTGCCAGCAGCTCCGGACAGAACACTGAAGCTTTCTTT. Protein: CASSSGQNTEAFF.

DNA for the CDR3: TGTGCCAGTCTATTTGCAGGGAATAATAGAGAAGCTTTCTTT. Its protein product is CASLFAGNNREAFF. V gene TRBV2 combines with J gene TRBJ1-1; a possible D gene is TRBD1 (5 bases). V dropped 9 bases and J dropped 8 bases, with 22 bases sitting between them. The germline V gene has CDR1 SNHLY and CDR2 FYNNEI. This CDR3 has 14 residues.

This sequence joins TRBV7-2 and TRBJ2-3; 14 bases match TRBD2. CDR1 and CDR2 from the germline V gene are SGHTA and FQGNSA. This CDR3 spans 18 amino acids. Germline trimming cut 5 bases from V and 6 bases from J; bases unmatched to any gene: 13. CDR3 nucleotide sequence: TGTGCCAGCAGCAGAGCCCCGGGGACTAGCGGGAGAGGGGATACGCAGTATTTT. This sequence encodes CASSRAPGTSGRGDTQYF. The full variable domain, in which reference TRBV7-2 and TRBJ2-3 provide the parts outside the CDR3, is GAGVSQSPSNKVTEKGKDVELRCDPISGHTALYWYRQSLGQGLEFLIYFQGNSAPDKSGLPSDRFSAERTGGSVSTLTIQRTQQEDSAVYLCASSRAPGTSGRGDTQYFGPGTRLTVL.

V and J are TRBV29-1 and TRBJ2-7; D is unclear. Germline lookup yields CDR1 SQVTM and CDR2 ANQGSEA. This CDR3 region has 11 residues. Trimming cost V 6 bases and J 7 bases, with 13 bases left between them. Written as DNA, the CDR3 is TGCAGCGTCCAAATCCGGTGGGAGCAGTACTTC. Its translation is CSVQIRWEQYF.

CDR3 sequence: CASSPSMWGSEAFF. In DNA, the CDR3 is TGTGCCAGCTCACCAAGTATGTGGGGCTCTGAAGCTTTCTTT. This rearrangement joins TRBV18 to TRBJ1-1; weak D call: TRBD1 (5 bases). V gave up 2 bases and J gave up 6 bases, with 13 bases separating them. The V gene's germline CDR1 is KGHSH and CDR2 LQKENI. The CDR3 has 14 amino acids.

V gene TRBV5-1 combines with J gene TRBJ2-4; D may be TRBD1 (6 bases). Trimming pared 6 bases from V and 3 bases from J, leaving 13 bases between. Germline V gene sequence: CDR1 SGHRS, CDR2 YFSETQ. This CDR3 comprises 14 residues. The CDR3 coding sequence is TGCGCCAGCACTCCCGCAGGGGACAAAAACATTCAGTACTTC. Translation gives CASTPAGDKNIQYF.

This sequence joins TRBV30 and TRBJ2-4, with a possible D match to TRBD1 (5 bases). Trimming shortened V by 7 bases and J by 1 base, and 11 bases separated the two germline ends. The CDR3 spans 13 residues. Germline V gene data show CDR1 as GTSNPN and CDR2 as SVGIG (reference sequence). This CDR3 reads CASGPGAKNIQYF. CDR3 coding DNA: TGTGCCTCTGGACCAGGGGCCAAAAACATTCAGTACTTC.

The V gene is TRBV27, the J gene TRBJ2-3; a weak D match, TRBD1 (6 bases). The CDR3 is 14 amino acids. Germline-derived CDR1 and CDR2 are MNHEY and SMNVEV (reference sequence). The V and J ends lost 3 bases and 5 bases respectively, with 12 bases between them. CDR3 residues: CASSFWGLGDTQYF. For the CDR3, the DNA is TGTGCCAGCAGTTTTTGGGGGCTGGGAGATACGCAGTATTTT.

The J gene is TRBJ2-7, the V gene TRBV11-2, with D perhaps TRBD2 (5 bases). This CDR3 spans 12 amino acids. Trimming stripped 8 bases from V and 3 bases from J, with 11 bases between. Germline CDR1 and CDR2: SGHAT and FQNNGV. CDR3 bases: TGTGCCAGCGGACCTCGGGGCTACGAGCAGTACTTC. This codes for CASGPRGYEQYF.